The 23 T cell receptor beta chains in this list originate from one sample, sequenced in a study of Graves' ophthalmopathy and Graves' hyperthyroidism. The authors amplified TCR beta CDR3 regions from RNA transcripts. Following a first-round RT-PCR that used HTBI primers, a second-round multiplex PCR was carried out. Each CDR3 protein is one row after TCRdb ran MiXCR on the multiplex PCR reads. Of a few hundred thousand distinct CDR3 sequences detected, just over 15% appear once; the ten largest clones hold approximately 7%. Specimen: peripheral blood. These receptors came from a woman aged 18-29 years with stable Graves' hyperthyroidism.

This clonotype was recorded many times. The chain joins TRBV6-4 to TRBJ1-1; TRBD1 agrees at 8 bases. V lost 5 bases and J lost 4; bases outside the gene matches: 15. CDR1 is MRHNA, CDR2 SNTAGT, per germline. The CDR3 length is 17 residues. As DNA, the CDR3 is TGTGCCAGCAGTCCCCGGACAGGGCGGGTTATGGGCACTGAAGCTTTCTTT. Translated, it gives CASSPRTGRVMGTEAFF.

This clonotype was recorded many times. The V gene is TRBV20-1, the J gene TRBJ1-2, with 11 bases lining up with TRBD1. This CDR3 contains 13 residues. With V trimmed by 2 bases and J by 8 bases, 4 bases remained unmatched. CDR1 is DFQATT and CDR2 is SNEGSKA in the germline V gene (reference sequence). CDR3 coding DNA: TGCAGTGCTAGATGGGGGACAGGGGGAGGCTACACCTTC. Protein product: CSARWGTGGGYTF.

The table lists this clonotype with many counts. In DNA, the CDR3 is TGTGCCACTCCACTACGACAGGGATATAATTCACCCCTCCACTTT. It codes for CATPLRQGYNSPLHF. This sequence joins TRBV6-5 and TRBJ1-6; 7 bases align to TRBD1. There are 15 residues in the CDR3. Germline CDR1 and CDR2: MNHEY and SVGAGI. The V and J ends lost 10 bases and 4 bases, in that order; junction bases with no gene match: 10.

This clonotype was seen repeatedly, ten times or more. The J gene is TRBJ2-5, the V gene TRBV9; no definite D call. The V gene lost 0 bases and the J gene lost 3 bases, with 9 bases spanning the gap. Germline CDR1 reads SGDLS; CDR2 reads YYNGEE. There are 14 residues in the CDR3. The CDR3 region has the DNA TGTGCCAGCAGCGTAGAAGTACAGAAAGAGACCCAGTACTTC. This gives the protein CASSVEVQKETQYF. Filled out from reference TRBV9 and TRBJ2-5, the complete variable domain reads DSGVTQTPKHLITATGQRVTLRCSPRSGDLSVYWYQQSLDQGLQFLIQYYNGEERAKGNILERFSAQQFPDLHSELNLSSLELGDSALYFCASSVEVQKETQYFGPGTRLLVL.

This sequence joins TRBV11-1 and TRBJ2-6; tentative D call: TRBD1 (6 bases). Trimming cost V 5 bases and J 0 bases, with 14 bases left between them. Looked up from germline, CDR1 is SGHAT and CDR2 is FQDESV (reference sequence). The CDR3 length is 17 residues. The DNA of the CDR3 is TGTGCCAGCAGCCTTAAAGGGGGAGTCTCTGGGGCCAACGTCCTGACTTTC. Amino acids: CASSLKGGVSGANVLTF.

V and J are TRBV7-9 and TRBJ1-1, with 9 bases fitting TRBD1. This CDR3 region has 13 residues. The V gene's germline CDR1 is SEHNR and CDR2 FQNEAQ (reference sequence). With V trimmed by 6 bases and J by 8 bases, 7 bases remained unmatched. The CDR3 is CASRPGQGGEAFF. The CDR3 DNA sequence: TGTGCCAGCAGACCGGGACAGGGAGGCGAAGCTTTCTTT.

This clonotype was observed many times. The rearrangement uses TRBV11-2 and TRBJ1-1; D may be TRBD1 (5 bases). Per the germline V gene, CDR1 is SGHAT and CDR2 is FQNNGV. The CDR3 has 15 amino acids. V gave up 4 bases and J gave up 1 base, with 13 bases separating them. The CDR3 region has the DNA TGTGCCAGCAGCTCCACCAGGGTAGGGAACACTGAAGCTTTCTTT. Translated, it gives CASSSTRVGNTEAFF.

Concerning this clonotype: A single base separates this from a much larger clone, so it may be a read error. Here the CDR3 DNA reads TGTGCCAGCAGCTTAATGGGATGGACAGGACCAGGCTACACCTTC. Translated, it gives CASSLMGWTGPGYTF. The chain carries TRBV7-2 and TRBJ1-2; 7 bases map to TRBD1. With V trimmed by 2 bases and J by 8 bases, 11 bases remained unmatched. CDR1 SGHTA and CDR2 FQGNSA come from the germline V gene. The length of the CDR3 is 15 residues.

The chain carries TRBV12-3 or TRBV12-4 and TRBJ1-1; D gene unclear. V gave up 1 base and J gave up 4 bases, with 10 bases separating them. CDR3 size: 14 residues. CDR3 sequence (DNA): TGTGCCAGCAGTTTAGTCCGTTCCCCCACTGAAGCTTTCTTT. It translates to CASSLVRSPTEAFF.

This clonotype was counted only a few times. This sequence joins TRBV3-1 and TRBJ2-5; 7 bases fit TRBD2. The germline V gene encodes CDR1 LGHDT and CDR2 YNNKEL (reference sequence). The CDR3 has 17 amino acids. Trimming cost V 0 bases and J 4 bases; bases outside gene matches: 11. CDR3 sequence: CASSQDSGSFQIETQYF. DNA for the CDR3: TGTGCCAGCAGCCAAGATAGCGGGTCCTTCCAAATAGAGACCCAGTACTTC.

This clonotype was observed many times. The genes are TRBV27 and TRBJ1-1, with D possibly being TRBD1 (5 bases). From germline, CDR1 is MNHEY and CDR2 SMNVEV (reference sequence). The CDR3 is made up of 14 amino acids. The ends were cut back, 3 bases at V and 3 bases at J, with 11 bases in the middle. In DNA, the CDR3 is TGTGCCAGCAGTTTTCGGGGGATGGACACTGAAGCTTTCTTT. Protein: CASSFRGMDTEAFF.

This clonotype was counted many times. The rearrangement joins TRBV6-1 to TRBJ1-6; D unresolved. The CDR3 contains 13 residues. Germline values: CDR1 MNHNS, CDR2 SASEGT. With 7 bases removed from V and 7 bases from J, the gap between germline ends came to 11 bases. The CDR3 DNA reads as TGTGCCAGCACCGAGACAAGGAATTCACCCCTCCACTTT. It specifies CASTETRNSPLHF.

This clonotype occurred many times. The V gene is TRBV20-1, the J gene TRBJ1-6, with a tentative D call TRBD1 (5 bases). The CDR3 is made up of 13 amino acids. V lost 5 bases to trimming and J lost 7 bases, with 12 bases between them. Germline V gene lookup returns CDR1 DFQATT and CDR2 SNEGSKA (reference sequence). CDR3 coding DNA: TGCAGTGCTTCCGGGGCCCAAAATTCACCCCTCCACTTT. It codes for CSASGAQNSPLHF.

For the CDR3, the DNA is TGCAGTGCTAGACCTAGCGGAACATTCTACGAGCAGTACTTC. This codes for CSARPSGTFYEQYF. V and J are TRBV20-1 and TRBJ2-7, with 7 nucleotides matching TRBD2. This CDR3 contains 14 residues. Germline V gene sequence: CDR1 DFQATT, CDR2 SNEGSKA (reference sequence). The V gene end was trimmed by 2 bases and the J gene end by 3 bases; junction bases not matched to a gene: 7.

In its sample, this clonotype was seen many times. J is TRBJ1-6 and V is TRBV2; tentatively, D is TRBD1 (6 bases). The CDR3 length is 15 residues. Trimming left V 4 bases short and J 10 bases short, with 17 bases between. In germline, CDR1 is SNHLY, CDR2 FYNNEI. The DNA for the CDR3 is TGTGCCAGCAGTGTAGACCAGGGGCCCGGGTCACCCCTCCACTTT. Translated: CASSVDQGPGSPLHF.

This clonotype was seen many times. The V and J genes are TRBV20-1 and TRBJ1-2; D is unclear. The CDR3 has 13 residues. Per germline, CDR1 DFQATT and CDR2 SNEGSKA (reference sequence). The V end was cut by 5 bases, the J end by 6 bases, with 16 bases between. The CDR3 DNA reads TGCAGTGCTGCTTTAAGGTTTTCACATGGCTACACCTTC. The encoded protein is CSAALRFSHGYTF.

This clonotype appeared many times. The rearrangement links TRBV12-3 or TRBV12-4 to TRBJ1-5; possibly TRBD1 for D (6 bases). The CDR3 contains 13 residues. V was trimmed by 5 bases and J by 9 bases, leaving 14 bases between them. The DNA of the CDR3 is TGTGCCAGCAGTCAGGGGATCCTCGGGCCCCAGCATTTT. It is translated as CASSQGILGPQHF.

Here the CDR3 DNA reads TGTGCCAGCAGCTTAAGTCTGAGTTCACCCCTCCACTTT. This gives the protein CASSLSLSSPLHF. The rearrangement joins TRBV7-3 to TRBJ1-6; D is unresolved. This CDR3 is built from 13 residues. CDR1 and CDR2 (germline): SGHTA, FQGTGA. V was trimmed by 1 base and J by 9 bases, leaving 7 bases between them.

This clonotype has a count of ten or more. V gene TRBV5-6 combines with J gene TRBJ2-5, with 7 bases fitting TRBD1. V lost 4 bases, J lost 5 bases, and 8 bases stayed unmatched. Per the germline V gene, CDR1 is SGHDT and CDR2 is YYEEEE. CDR3 size: 14 residues. As DNA, the CDR3 is TGTGCCAGCAGCATGAAGGGGGCCGGGGAGACCCAGTACTTC. Translation: CASSMKGAGETQYF.

This clonotype was observed at least ten times. One junction end does not reproduce the germline sequence, and a read error may be involved. The CDR3 coding sequence is TGTGCCAGCAGTAGGAAAAACATTAAGTACTTC. Translating gives CASSRKNIKYF. The V call is TRBV6-2 or TRBV6-3, the J call TRBJ2-4; unclear D gene. Germline V gene lookup returns CDR1 MNHEY and CDR2 SVGEGT. The CDR3 totals 11 residues.

This clonotype was recorded at least ten times. The rearrangement links TRBV9 to TRBJ1-2; 9 bases align to TRBD1. Trimming cost V 3 bases and J 4 bases; bases outside gene matches: 4. Looked up from germline, CDR1 is SGDLS and CDR2 is YYNGEE. The CDR3 is made up of 14 amino acids. For the CDR3, the DNA is TGTGCCAGCAGCGCACAGGGGGCCATCTATGGCTACACCTTC. As protein: CASSAQGAIYGYTF.

This clonotype was observed a few times. This sequence joins TRBV19 and TRBJ1-5; possible D gene TRBD1, 6 bases. The CDR3 runs 16 residues. Trimming shortened V by 7 bases and J by 1 base, and 17 bases separated the two germline ends. The germline V gene encodes CDR1 LNHDA and CDR2 SQIVND (reference sequence). This CDR3 is CASNVRGGVSNQPQHF. For the CDR3, the DNA is TGTGCCAGTAACGTCAGGGGAGGGGTAAGCAATCAGCCCCAGCATTTT.

This clonotype showed up many times. J is TRBJ1-3 and V is TRBV19; 8 bases fit TRBD1. CDR1 is LNHDA, CDR2 SQIVND, per germline (reference sequence). The CDR3 is 14 residues long. V was clipped by 2 bases and J by 4 bases; unmatched bases: 1. The CDR3 DNA reads TGTGCCAGTAGTATAACAGGGGGAGGAAACACCATATATTTT. This sequence encodes CASSITGGGNTIYF. Looking up the rest from reference TRBV19 and TRBJ1-3 gives the full variable domain: DGGITQSPKYLFRKEGQNVTLSCEQNLNHDAMYWYRQDPGQGLRLIYYSQIVNDFQKGDIAEGYSVSREKKESFPLTVTSAQKNPTAFYLCASSITGGGNTIYFGEGSWLTVV.